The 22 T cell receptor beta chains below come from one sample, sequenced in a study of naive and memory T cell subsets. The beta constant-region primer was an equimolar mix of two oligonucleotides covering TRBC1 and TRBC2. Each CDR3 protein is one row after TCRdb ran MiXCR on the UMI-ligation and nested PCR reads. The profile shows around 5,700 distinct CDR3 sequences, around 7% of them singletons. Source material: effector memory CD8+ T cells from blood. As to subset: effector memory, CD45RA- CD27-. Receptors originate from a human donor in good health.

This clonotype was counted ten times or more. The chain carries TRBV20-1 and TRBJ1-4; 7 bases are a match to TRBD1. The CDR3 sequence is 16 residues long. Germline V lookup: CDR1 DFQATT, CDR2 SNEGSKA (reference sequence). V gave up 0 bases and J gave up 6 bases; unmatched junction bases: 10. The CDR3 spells CSARDNSGTVDEKLFF. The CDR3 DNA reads TGCAGTGCTAGAGATAATAGCGGGACAGTGGATGAAAAACTGTTTTTT.

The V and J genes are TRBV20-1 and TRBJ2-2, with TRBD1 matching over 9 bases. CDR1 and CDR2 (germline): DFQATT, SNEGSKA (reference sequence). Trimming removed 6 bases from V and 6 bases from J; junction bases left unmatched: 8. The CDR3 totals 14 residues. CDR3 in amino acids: CSAQDRGEAGELFF. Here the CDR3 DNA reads TGCAGTGCCCAAGACAGGGGGGAGGCCGGGGAGCTGTTTTTT.

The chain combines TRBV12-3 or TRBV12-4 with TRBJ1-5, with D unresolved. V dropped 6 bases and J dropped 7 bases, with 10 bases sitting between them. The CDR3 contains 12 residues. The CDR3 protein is CASRIGSQPQHF. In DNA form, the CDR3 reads TGTGCCAGCAGGATTGGGAGCCAGCCCCAGCATTTT.

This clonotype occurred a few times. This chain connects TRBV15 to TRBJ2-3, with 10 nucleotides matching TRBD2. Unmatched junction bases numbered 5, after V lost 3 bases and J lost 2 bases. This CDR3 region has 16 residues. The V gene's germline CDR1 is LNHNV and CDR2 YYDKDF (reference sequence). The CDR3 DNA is TGTGCCACCAGCAGGGAAAGCGGGGGGGTCACAGATACGCAGTATTTT. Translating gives CATSRESGGVTDTQYF.

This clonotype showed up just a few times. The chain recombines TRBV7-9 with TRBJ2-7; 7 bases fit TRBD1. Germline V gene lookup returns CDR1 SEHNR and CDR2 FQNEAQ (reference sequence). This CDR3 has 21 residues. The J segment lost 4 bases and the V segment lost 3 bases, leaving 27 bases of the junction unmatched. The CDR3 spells CASSLTLSRSDRVQGLYEQYF. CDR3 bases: TGTGCCAGCAGCTTGACACTTTCCCGATCCGACAGGGTTCAAGGGTTATACGAGCAGTACTTC.

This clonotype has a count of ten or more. This CDR3 reads CASSPPRSGGANTGELFF. The DNA for the CDR3 is TGTGCCAGCAGCCCCCCACGCTCAGGGGGCGCGAACACCGGGGAGCTGTTTTTT. The J gene is TRBJ2-2, the V gene TRBV4-2; 8 bases align to TRBD1. The J segment lost 0 bases and the V segment lost 4 bases, leaving 10 bases of the junction unmatched. The germline CDR1 and CDR2 sequences are LGHNA and YNFKEQ. The CDR3 is 18 amino acids.

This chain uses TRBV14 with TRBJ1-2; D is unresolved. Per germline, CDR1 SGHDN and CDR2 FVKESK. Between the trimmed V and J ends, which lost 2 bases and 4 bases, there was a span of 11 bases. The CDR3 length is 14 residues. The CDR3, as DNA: TGTGCCAGCAGCCAACATGCCAACTCCTATGGCTACACCTTC. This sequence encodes CASSQHANSYGYTF.

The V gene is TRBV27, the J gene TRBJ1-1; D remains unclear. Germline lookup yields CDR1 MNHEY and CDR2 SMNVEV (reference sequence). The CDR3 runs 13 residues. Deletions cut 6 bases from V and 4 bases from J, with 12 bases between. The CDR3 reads CASRDGVSTEAFF. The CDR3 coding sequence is TGTGCCAGCAGGGATGGGGTGAGCACTGAAGCTTTCTTT.

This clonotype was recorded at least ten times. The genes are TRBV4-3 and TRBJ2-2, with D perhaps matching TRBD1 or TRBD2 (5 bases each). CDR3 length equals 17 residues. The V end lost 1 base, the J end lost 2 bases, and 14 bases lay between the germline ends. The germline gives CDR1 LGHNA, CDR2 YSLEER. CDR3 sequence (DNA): TGCGCCAGCAGCCAAGTTTTCGGGACGGCAAACACCGGGGAGCTGTTTTTT. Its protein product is CASSQVFGTANTGELFF.

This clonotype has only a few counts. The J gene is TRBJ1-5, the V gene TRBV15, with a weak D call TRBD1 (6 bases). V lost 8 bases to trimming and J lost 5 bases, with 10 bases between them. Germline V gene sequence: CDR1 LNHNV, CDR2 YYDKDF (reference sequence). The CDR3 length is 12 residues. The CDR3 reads CATGGRDQPQHF. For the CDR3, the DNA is TGTGCCACCGGGGGCAGGGATCAGCCCCAGCATTTT.

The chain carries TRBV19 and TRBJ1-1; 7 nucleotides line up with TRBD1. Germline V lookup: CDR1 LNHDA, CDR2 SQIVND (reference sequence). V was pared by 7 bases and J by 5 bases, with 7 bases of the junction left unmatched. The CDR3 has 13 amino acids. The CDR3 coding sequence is TGTGCCAGTAACCGACAGGGTGGGACTGAAGCTTTCTTT. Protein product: CASNRQGGTEAFF. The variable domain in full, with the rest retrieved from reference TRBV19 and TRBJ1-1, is DGGITQSPKYLFRKEGQNVTLSCEQNLNHDAMYWYRQDPGQGLRLIYYSQIVNDFQKGDIAEGYSVSREKKESFPLTVTSAQKNPTAFYLCASNRQGGTEAFFGQGTRLTVV.

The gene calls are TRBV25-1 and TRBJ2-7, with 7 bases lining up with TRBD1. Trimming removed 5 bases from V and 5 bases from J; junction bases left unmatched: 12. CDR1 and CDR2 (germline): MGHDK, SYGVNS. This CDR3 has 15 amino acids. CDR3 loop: CASSKGTAEVDEQYF. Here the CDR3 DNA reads TGTGCCAGCAGTAAAGGGACAGCGGAGGTCGACGAGCAGTACTTC.

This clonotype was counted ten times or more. The CDR3 reads CASRVAGDAYNEQFF. The CDR3 bases are TGTGCCAGCAGGGTAGCGGGAGACGCCTACAATGAGCAGTTCTTC. The chain uses TRBV6-1 and TRBJ2-1; 9 bases align to TRBD2. Germline V gives CDR1 MNHNS, CDR2 SASEGT. V lost 6 bases to trimming and J lost 2 bases; unmatched junction nucleotides: 5. This CDR3 region has 15 residues.

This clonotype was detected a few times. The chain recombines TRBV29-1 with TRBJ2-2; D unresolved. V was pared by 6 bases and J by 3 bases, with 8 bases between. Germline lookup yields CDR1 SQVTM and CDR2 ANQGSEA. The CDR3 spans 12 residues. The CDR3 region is CSVNIDTGELFF. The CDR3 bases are TGCAGCGTGAATATTGACACCGGGGAGCTGTTTTTT.

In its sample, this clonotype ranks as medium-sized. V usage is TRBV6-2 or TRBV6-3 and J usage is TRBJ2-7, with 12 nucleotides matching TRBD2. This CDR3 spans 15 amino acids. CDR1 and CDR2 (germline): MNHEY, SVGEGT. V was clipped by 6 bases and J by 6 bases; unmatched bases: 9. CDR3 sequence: CASSYTSGGFREQYF. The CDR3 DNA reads TGTGCCAGCAGCTATACTAGCGGGGGGTTTCGCGAGCAGTACTTC.

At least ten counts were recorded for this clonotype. The CDR3 loop reads CSARAEGGSYNEQFF. The CDR3 region has the DNA TGCAGTGCTAGAGCCGAGGGGGGGTCCTACAATGAGCAGTTCTTC. This rearrangement joins TRBV20-1 to TRBJ2-1; weak D call: TRBD2 (7 bases). V was shortened by 1 base and J by 1 base, with 11 bases between the two germline ends. There are 15 residues in the CDR3. Germline V CDR1 and CDR2: DFQATT, SNEGSKA (reference sequence).

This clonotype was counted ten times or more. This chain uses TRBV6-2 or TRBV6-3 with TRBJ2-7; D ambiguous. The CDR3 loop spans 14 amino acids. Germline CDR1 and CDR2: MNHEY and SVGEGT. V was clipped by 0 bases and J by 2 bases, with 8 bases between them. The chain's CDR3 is CASSYSSEAYEQYF. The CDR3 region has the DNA TGTGCCAGCAGTTACTCATCAGAGGCCTACGAGCAGTACTTC.

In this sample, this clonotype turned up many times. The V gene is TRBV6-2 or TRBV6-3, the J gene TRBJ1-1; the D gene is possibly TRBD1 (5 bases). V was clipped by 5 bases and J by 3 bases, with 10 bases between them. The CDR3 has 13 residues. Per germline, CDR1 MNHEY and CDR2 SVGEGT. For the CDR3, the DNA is TGTGCCAGCAGTGGCGACAGCCACACTGAAGCTTTCTTT. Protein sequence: CASSGDSHTEAFF.

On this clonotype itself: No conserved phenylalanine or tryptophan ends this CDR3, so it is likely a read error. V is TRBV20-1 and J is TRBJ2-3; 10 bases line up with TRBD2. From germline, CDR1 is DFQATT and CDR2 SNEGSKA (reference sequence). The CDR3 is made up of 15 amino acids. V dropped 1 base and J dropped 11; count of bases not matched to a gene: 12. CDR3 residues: CSARGETSGDLGQYV. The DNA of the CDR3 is TGCAGTGCTAGAGGAGAAACTAGCGGGGATTTGGGGCAGTATGTT.

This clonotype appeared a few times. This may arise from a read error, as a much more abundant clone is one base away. The CDR3 here is CASSMDSNTEAFF. In DNA form, the CDR3 reads TGTGCCAGCAGTATGGACAGTAACACTGAAGCTTTCTTT. The genes are TRBV9 and TRBJ1-1, with D perhaps matching TRBD1 (6 bases). Germline V gene data show CDR1 as SGDLS and CDR2 as YYNGEE. The CDR3 consists of 13 residues. Trimming removed 5 bases at V and 2 bases at J, with 10 bases between.

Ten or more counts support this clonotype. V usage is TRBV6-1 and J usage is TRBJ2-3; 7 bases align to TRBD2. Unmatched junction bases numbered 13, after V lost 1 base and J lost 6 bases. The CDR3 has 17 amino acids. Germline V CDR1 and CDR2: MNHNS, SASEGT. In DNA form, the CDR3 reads TGTGCCAGCAGTGAAGAGAACGGGGGGAGAGGGCGTGATACGCAGTATTTT. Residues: CASSEENGGRGRDTQYF.

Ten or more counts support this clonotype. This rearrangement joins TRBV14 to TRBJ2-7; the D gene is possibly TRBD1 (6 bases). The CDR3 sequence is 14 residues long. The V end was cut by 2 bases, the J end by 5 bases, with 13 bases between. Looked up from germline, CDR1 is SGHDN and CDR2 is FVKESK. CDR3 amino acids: CASSQLNRVDEQYF. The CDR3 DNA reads TGTGCCAGCAGCCAACTAAACAGGGTGGACGAGCAGTACTTC.